The 10 T cell receptor beta chains presented below share a single source sample, sequenced in a study of Tregs in tolerant kidney transplant recipients. Libraries were prepared by immunoSEQ multiplex PCR; TCRdb keeps only in-frame clonotypes and omits some of them. The sample includes around 70,000 clones, 92% of them seen just once. Source: CD8+ T cells from blood, taken before the transplant. The source of these receptors is a human donor who received a combined kidney and bone marrow transplant.

The V and J genes are TRBV7-2 and TRBJ2-7, with TRBD2 as a possible D gene (5 bases). There are 12 residues in the CDR3. Trimming cost V 3 bases and J 5 bases, with 8 bases left between them. Germline-derived CDR1 and CDR2 are SGHTA and FQGNSA. The CDR3 sequence: CASSFDYDEQYF. CDR3 sequence (DNA): TGTGCCAGCAGCTTTGACTACGACGAGCAGTACTTC.

The chain employs TRBV6-4 and TRBJ2-1; 14 bases are shared with TRBD2. The CDR3 runs to 15 residues. CDR1 and CDR2 from the germline V gene are MRHNA and SNTAGT. Trimming cost V 3 bases and J 8 bases; bases outside gene matches: 3. The DNA for the CDR3 is TGTGCCAGCAGTGAAGGGACTAGCGGGAGCGATGAGCAGTTCTTC. This gives the protein CASSEGTSGSDEQFF.

The chain employs TRBV19 and TRBJ1-2; 8 nucleotides align to TRBD1. Germline V lookup: CDR1 LNHDA, CDR2 SQIVND (reference sequence). This CDR3 is built from 14 residues. The V and J ends lost 5 bases and 4 bases, in that order; junction bases with no gene match: 6. CDR3 loop: CASSAGTGSYGYTF. The CDR3 bases are TGTGCCAGTAGTGCCGGGACAGGAAGCTATGGCTACACCTTC.

A single count supports this clone. The V and J genes are TRBV7-2 and TRBJ2-2, with 7 bases matching TRBD2. V gave up 2 bases and J gave up 2 bases; unmatched junction bases: 11. CDR1 and CDR2 from the germline V gene are SGHTA and FQGNSA. CDR3 length: 18 amino acids. The CDR3 is CASSLILLLATNTGELFF. The CDR3 nucleotides read TGTGCCAGCAGCTTAATCCTCTTACTAGCGACCAACACCGGGGAGCTGTTTTTT.

The genes are TRBV15 and TRBJ1-2; D uncertain. The V gene lost 3 bases and the J gene lost 5 bases, with 10 bases spanning the gap. The CDR3 extends over 13 amino acids. Germline V CDR1 and CDR2: LNHNV, YYDKDF (reference sequence). The CDR3 DNA reads as TGTGCCACCAGCAGTGTGAGGAGGTATGGCTACACCTTC. It codes for CATSSVRRYGYTF. The full variable domain, completed using reference TRBV15 and TRBJ1-2, is DAMVIQNPRYQVTQFGKPVTLSCSQTLNHNVMYWYQQKSSQAPKLLFHYYDKDFNNEADTPDNFQSRRPNTSFCFLDIRSPGLGDTAMYLCATSSVRRYGYTFGSGTRLTVV.

The CDR3 reads CASRPGGFETQYF. The CDR3 coding sequence is TGTGCCAGCAGACCCGGGGGGTTTGAGACCCAGTACTTC. V gene TRBV28 combines with J gene TRBJ2-5, with TRBD2 matching 7 bases. The germline V gene encodes CDR1 MDHEN and CDR2 SYDVKM. V was clipped by 6 bases and J by 5 bases; unmatched bases: 6. The CDR3 totals 13 residues.

This clone was picked up one time. V and J are TRBV5-6 and TRBJ2-7; the match to TRBD1 covers 9 bases. The CDR3 contains 12 residues. Germline V CDR1 and CDR2: SGHDT, YYEEEE. The CDR3 loop is CASSAGTGPSLV. The CDR3 DNA reads as TGTGCCAGCAGCGCCGGGACAGGGCCCTCTTTGGTC.

J is TRBJ2-3 and V is TRBV5-6; 9 bases match TRBD2. Germline values: CDR1 SGHDT, CDR2 YYEEEE. J was trimmed by 4 bases and V by 0 bases; bases with no gene match: 6. The CDR3 has 16 amino acids. CDR3 DNA: TGTGCCAGCAGCTTGGTGCCTAGCGGGGTCCCAGATACGCAGTATTTT. It codes for CASSLVPSGVPDTQYF.

The genes are TRBV15 and TRBJ2-7; D is unresolved. The CDR3 is 13 amino acids. V was cut by 0 bases and J by 5 bases, with 8 bases left in between. CDR1 is LNHNV, CDR2 YYDKDF, per germline (reference sequence). The DNA of the CDR3 is TGTGCCACCAGCAGAGATAGAAGCCACGAGCAGTACTTC. Its protein is CATSRDRSHEQYF.

The rearrangement uses TRBV25-1 and TRBJ2-7; 8 nucleotides match TRBD1. The V gene end was trimmed by 6 bases and the J gene end by 2 bases; junction bases not matched to a gene: 3. Germline V gene lookup returns CDR1 MGHDK and CDR2 SYGVNS. The CDR3 covers 13 residues. The CDR3 here is CASRVQGAYEQYF. As DNA, the CDR3 is TGTGCCAGCAGGGTACAGGGGGCCTACGAGCAGTACTTC.